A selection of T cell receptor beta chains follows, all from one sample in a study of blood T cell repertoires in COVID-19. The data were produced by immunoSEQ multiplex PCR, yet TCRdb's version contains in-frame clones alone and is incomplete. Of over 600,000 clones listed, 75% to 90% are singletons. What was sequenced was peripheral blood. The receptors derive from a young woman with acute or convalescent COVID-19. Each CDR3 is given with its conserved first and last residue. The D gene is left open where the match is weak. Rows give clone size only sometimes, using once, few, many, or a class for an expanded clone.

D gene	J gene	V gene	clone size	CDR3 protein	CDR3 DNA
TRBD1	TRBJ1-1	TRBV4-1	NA	CASSQGPGGPNTEAFF	TGCGCCAGCAGCCAAGGGCCAGGGGGGCCGAACACTGAAGCTTTCTTT
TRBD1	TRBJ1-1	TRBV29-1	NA	CSVQGAEAFF	TGCAGCGTACAGGGGGCTGAAGCTTTCTTT
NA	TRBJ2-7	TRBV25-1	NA	CASVRNRAGGGEQYF	TGTGCCAGCGTTAGGAACCGGGCAGGAGGCGGGGAGCAGTACTTC
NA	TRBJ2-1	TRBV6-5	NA	CASGRQESYNEQFF	TGTGCCAGCGGAAGACAGGAGTCCTACAATGAGCAGTTCTTC
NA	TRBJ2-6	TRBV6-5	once	CASRGDTSGANVLTF	TGTGCCAGCAGGGGGGACACCTCTGGGGCCAACGTCCTGACTTTC
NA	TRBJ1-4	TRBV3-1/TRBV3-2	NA	CASSQPRTEDEKLFF	TGTGCCAGCAGCCAACCGAGGACGGAGGATGAAAAACTGTTTTTT
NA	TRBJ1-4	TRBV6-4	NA	CATPVWEKLFF	TGTGCCACCCCGGTGTGGGAAAAACTGTTTTTT
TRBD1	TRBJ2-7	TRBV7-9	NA	CASSLITGANSKSYEQYF	TGTGCCAGCAGCTTAATTACAGGGGCGAATTCTAAATCCTACGAGCAGTACTTC
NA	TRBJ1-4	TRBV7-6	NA	CASSHLPGGDNEKLFF	TGTGCCAGCAGCCACCTCCCGGGGGGCGATAATGAAAAACTGTTTTTT
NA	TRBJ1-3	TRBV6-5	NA	CAGVGGAGYRDTIYF	TGTGCCGGGGTGGGCGGGGCAGGCTATAGAGACACCATATATTTT
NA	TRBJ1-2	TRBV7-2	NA	CASSLVPRGNYGYTF	TGTGCCAGCAGCTTAGTTCCCAGGGGTAACTATGGCTACACCTTC
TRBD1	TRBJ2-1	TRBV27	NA	CASRGAHRTGPFNEQFF	TGTGCCAGCAGGGGGGCCCACAGGACAGGGCCATTCAATGAGCAGTTCTTC
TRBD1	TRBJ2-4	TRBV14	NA	CASSQGGTGKNIQYF	TGTGCCAGCAGCCAAGGAGGGACAGGGAAAAACATTCAGTACTTC
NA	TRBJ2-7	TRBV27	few	CASSFVQGAYEQYF	TGTGCCAGCAGTTTTGTACAGGGTGCCTACGAGCAGTACTTC
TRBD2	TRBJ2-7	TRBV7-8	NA	CASSFGGSSYEQYF	TGTGCCAGCAGCTTCGGGGGGAGCTCCTACGAGCAGTACTTC
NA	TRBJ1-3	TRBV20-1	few	CSARGLDTIYF	TGCAGTGCTAGGGGGCTGGACACCATATATTTT
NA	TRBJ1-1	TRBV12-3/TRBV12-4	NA	CASSKGVGAFF	TGTGCCAGCAGTAAGGGGGTAGGGGCTTTCTTT
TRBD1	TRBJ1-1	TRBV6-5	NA	CASSYSRQGIAFF	TGTGCCAGCAGTTACTCCCGACAGGGTATAGCTTTCTTT
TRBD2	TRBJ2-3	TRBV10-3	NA	CAISDPPSGGTDTQYF	TGTGCCATCAGTGACCCTCCAAGCGGGGGCACAGATACGCAGTATTTT
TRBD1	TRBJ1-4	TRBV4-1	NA	CASSQGRTGDEKLFF	TGCGCCAGCAGCCAAGGTCGGACAGGGGATGAAAAACTGTTTTTT
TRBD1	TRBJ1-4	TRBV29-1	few	CSVWNRGREKLFF	TGCAGCGTTTGGAACAGGGGGCGGGAAAAACTGTTTTTT
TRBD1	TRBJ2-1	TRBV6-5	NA	CASSYSGQGVGEQFF	TGTGCCAGCAGTTACTCGGGACAGGGGGTTGGTGAGCAGTTCTTC
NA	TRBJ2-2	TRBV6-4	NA	CASSGTETGELFF	TGTGCCAGCAGTGGGACAGAAACCGGGGAGCTGTTTTTT
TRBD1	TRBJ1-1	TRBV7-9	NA	CASSLDGQGGTEAFF	TGTGCCAGCAGCTTAGACGGACAGGGCGGCACTGAAGCTTTCTTT
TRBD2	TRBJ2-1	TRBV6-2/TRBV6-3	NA	CASSRDYAARTAFF	TGTGCCAGCAGCCGGGACTATGCAGCACGAACGGCGTTCTTC
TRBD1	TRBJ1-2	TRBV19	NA	CASTTDRGLSYGYTF	TGTGCCAGTACCACTGACAGGGGGCTTTCCTATGGCTACACCTTC
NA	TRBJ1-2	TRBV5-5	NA	CASSTPPGQGGPNYGYTF	TGTGCCAGCAGCACGCCACCGGGACAAGGGGGACCTAACTATGGCTACACCTTC
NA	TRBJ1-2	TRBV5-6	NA	CASSFRDSGGYTF	TGTGCCAGCAGCTTTAGAGACAGTGGAGGCTACACCTTC
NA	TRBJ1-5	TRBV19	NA	CASSTTRGQIGSNQPQHF	TGTGCCAGTAGTACTACTAGAGGGCAGATAGGGAGCAATCAGCCCCAGCATTTT
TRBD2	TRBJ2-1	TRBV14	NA	CASSQDRTRQGEQFF	TGTGCCAGCAGCCAAGATCGGACTAGGCAGGGTGAGCAGTTCTTC
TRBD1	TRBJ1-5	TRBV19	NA	CASSDRGPQGAQHF	TGTGCCAGTTCGGACAGGGGTCCCCAAGGGGCCCAGCATTTT
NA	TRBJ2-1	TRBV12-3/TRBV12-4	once	CASSFRGNNEQFF	TGTGCCAGCAGTTTCCGGGGGAATAATGAGCAGTTCTTC
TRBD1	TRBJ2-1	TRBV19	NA	CASKQGARNEQFF	TGTGCCAGTAAACAGGGGGCGCGGAATGAGCAGTTCTTC
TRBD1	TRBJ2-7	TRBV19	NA	CASSIVDRGYEQYF	TGTGCCAGTAGTATAGTGGACAGGGGCTACGAGCAGTACTTC
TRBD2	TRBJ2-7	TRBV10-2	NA	CASSDGAGDSYEQYF	TGCGCCAGCAGTGATGGAGCGGGAGACTCCTACGAGCAGTACTTC
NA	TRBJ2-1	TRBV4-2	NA	CASSRNFNEQFF	TGTGCCAGCAGCCGAAACTTCAATGAGCAGTTCTTC
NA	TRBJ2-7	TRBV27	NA	CASSVKGVVSYEQYF	TGTGCCAGCAGTGTCAAGGGAGTTGTTTCCTACGAGCAGTACTTC
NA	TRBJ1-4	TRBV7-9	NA	CASSLIPESNEKLFF	TGTGCCAGCAGCTTAATCCCCGAGAGTAATGAAAAACTGTTTTTT
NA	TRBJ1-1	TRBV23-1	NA	CARKGSRAAFF	TGCGCCAGAAAGGGGTCCAGGGCAGCTTTCTTT
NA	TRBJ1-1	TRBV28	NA	CASSLRQLNTEAFF	TGTGCCAGCAGTTTACGACAGTTGAACACTGAAGCTTTCTTT
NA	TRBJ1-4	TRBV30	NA	CAWSVKGAANEKLFF	TGTGCCTGGAGTGTAAAAGGGGCGGCTAATGAAAAACTGTTTTTT
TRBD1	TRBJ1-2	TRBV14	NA	CASSQALQGASGGYTF	TGTGCCAGCAGCCAAGCGTTGCAGGGGGCAAGTGGAGGCTACACCTTC
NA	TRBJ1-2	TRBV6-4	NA	CASSPYGQNYGYTF	TGTGCCAGCAGCCCATATGGACAGAACTATGGCTACACCTTC
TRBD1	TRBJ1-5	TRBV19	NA	CASTSDRVNQPQHF	TGTGCCAGTACGTCGGACAGGGTCAATCAGCCCCAGCATTTT
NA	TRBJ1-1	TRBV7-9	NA	CASSLASARPTEAFF	TGTGCCAGCAGCTTAGCGTCGGCCAGGCCCACTGAAGCTTTCTTT
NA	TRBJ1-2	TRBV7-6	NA	CASSLSGPGADIHTNYGYTF	TGTGCCAGCAGCTTATCCGGGCCAGGGGCTGATATCCATACCAACTATGGCTACACCTTC
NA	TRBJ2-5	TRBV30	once	CAWNRAQETQYF	TGTGCCTGGAACAGGGCCCAAGAGACCCAGTACTTC
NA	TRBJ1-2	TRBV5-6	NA	CASSPSPLILKGYTF	TGTGCCAGCAGCCCCTCGCCCCTGATCCTAAAGGGCTACACCTTC